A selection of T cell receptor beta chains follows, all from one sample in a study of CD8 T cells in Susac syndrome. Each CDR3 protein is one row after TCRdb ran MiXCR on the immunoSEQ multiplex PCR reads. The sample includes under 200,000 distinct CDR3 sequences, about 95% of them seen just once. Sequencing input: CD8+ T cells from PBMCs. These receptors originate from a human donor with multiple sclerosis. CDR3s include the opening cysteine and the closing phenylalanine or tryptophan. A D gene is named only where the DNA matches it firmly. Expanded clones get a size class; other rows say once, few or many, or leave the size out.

CDR3nt: TGTGCCACCCCGCGGGACCGGGGCAATCAGCCCCAGCATTTT; CDR3aa: CATPRDRGNQPQHF; v_gene: TRBV25-1; abundance: NA; j_gene: TRBJ1-5; d_gene: NA
CDR3nt: TGCAGCGATAGGGGATATGGCTACACCTTC; CDR3aa: CSDRGYGYTF; v_gene: TRBV29-1; abundance: NA; j_gene: TRBJ1-2; d_gene: NA
CDR3nt: TGTGCCAGCAGTTTACCCCCTGGAGCCAACACAGATACGCAGTATTTT; CDR3aa: CASSLPPGANTDTQYF; v_gene: TRBV28; abundance: NA; j_gene: TRBJ2-3; d_gene: NA
CDR3nt: TGCAGCGTTGTGAGGGGCACCGGGGAGCTGTTTTTT; CDR3aa: CSVVRGTGELFF; v_gene: TRBV29-1; abundance: NA; j_gene: TRBJ2-2; d_gene: NA
CDR3nt: TGTGCCAGCAGTGAAGCAGGACTAGCGCCACAAGAGACCCAGTACTTC; CDR3aa: CASSEAGLAPQETQYF; v_gene: TRBV2; abundance: few; j_gene: TRBJ2-5; d_gene: TRBD2
CDR3nt: TGTGCCAGCAGTCGTAGTGCCTACACAGATACGCAGTATTTT; CDR3aa: CASSRSAYTDTQYF; v_gene: TRBV27; abundance: NA; j_gene: TRBJ2-3; d_gene: NA
CDR3nt: TGTGCCAGCAGCATACGGACTAGCGGGAGTGTCTACGAGCAGTACTTC; CDR3aa: CASSIRTSGSVYEQYF; v_gene: TRBV13; abundance: NA; j_gene: TRBJ2-7; d_gene: TRBD2
CDR3nt: TGCAGCGTTGGGGGCGCGAATGGCTACACCTTC; CDR3aa: CSVGGANGYTF; v_gene: TRBV29-1; abundance: NA; j_gene: TRBJ1-2; d_gene: NA
CDR3nt: TGCGCCAGCAGCGGGGACACCACATCCTACGAGCAGTACTTC; CDR3aa: CASSGDTTSYEQYF; v_gene: TRBV5-1; abundance: NA; j_gene: TRBJ2-7; d_gene: NA
CDR3nt: TGTGCCAGCAGTGCGGACAGAGACCCTTACAATGAGCAGTTCTTC; CDR3aa: CASSADRDPYNEQFF; v_gene: TRBV9; abundance: NA; j_gene: TRBJ2-1; d_gene: NA
CDR3nt: TGTGCCATCCTACCCCCAGGAAACACTGAAGCTTTCTTT; CDR3aa: CAILPPGNTEAFF; v_gene: TRBV12-3/TRBV12-4; abundance: NA; j_gene: TRBJ1-1; d_gene: NA
CDR3nt: TGTGCCAGTAGTCTCTCCCGGACAGGGCATGGCTACACCTTC; CDR3aa: CASSLSRTGHGYTF; v_gene: TRBV19; abundance: NA; j_gene: TRBJ1-2; d_gene: TRBD1
CDR3nt: TGCAGCGTTTCCGGGACAGAAGCCTACGAGCAGTACTTC; CDR3aa: CSVSGTEAYEQYF; v_gene: TRBV29-1; abundance: NA; j_gene: TRBJ2-7; d_gene: TRBD1
CDR3nt: TGTGCCACCAGCAGAGATAGAAGCGTAGGGGAGACCCAGTACTTC; CDR3aa: CATSRDRSVGETQYF; v_gene: TRBV15; abundance: NA; j_gene: TRBJ2-5; d_gene: NA
CDR3nt: TGTGCCAGCAGTTTGTCAGGGTCCGGATACGAGCAGTACTTC; CDR3aa: CASSLSGSGYEQYF; v_gene: TRBV28; abundance: NA; j_gene: TRBJ2-7; d_gene: NA
CDR3nt: TGTGCCAGCAGATCGGGACAGCAAAACTATGGCTACACCTTC; CDR3aa: CASRSGQQNYGYTF; v_gene: TRBV7-9; abundance: NA; j_gene: TRBJ1-2; d_gene: TRBD1
CDR3nt: TGTGCCACCGAGGGGGGAGGCTCTGGGGCCAACGTCCTGACTTTC; CDR3aa: CATEGGGSGANVLTF; v_gene: TRBV9; abundance: NA; j_gene: TRBJ2-6; d_gene: NA
CDR3nt: TGTGCCAGCAGCCGAGGGACAGGTGTCATGAACACTGAAGCTTTCTTT; CDR3aa: CASSRGTGVMNTEAFF; v_gene: TRBV6-1; abundance: NA; j_gene: TRBJ1-1; d_gene: TRBD1
CDR3nt: TGCAGTGTCCGGGATGAGCAGTTCTTC; CDR3aa: CSVRDEQFF; v_gene: TRBV20-1; abundance: NA; j_gene: TRBJ2-1; d_gene: NA
CDR3nt: TGCGCCAGCAGCTTTACCGGGGATCCGAGCACAGATACGCAGTATTTT; CDR3aa: CASSFTGDPSTDTQYF; v_gene: TRBV5-1; abundance: NA; j_gene: TRBJ2-3; d_gene: NA
CDR3nt: TGTGCCACCAGTGATTCAGGACGGACAGATACGCAGTATTTT; CDR3aa: CATSDSGRTDTQYF; v_gene: TRBV24-1; abundance: NA; j_gene: TRBJ2-3; d_gene: NA
CDR3nt: TGTGCCAGCGATCGGCGGGACAGAACTTACTACGAGCAGTACTTC; CDR3aa: CASDRRDRTYYEQYF; v_gene: TRBV2; abundance: NA; j_gene: TRBJ2-7; d_gene: NA
CDR3nt: TGTGCCACCAGTCGAAGCGGGGGATCTTATGAGCAGTTCTTC; CDR3aa: CATSRSGGSYEQFF; v_gene: TRBV24-1; abundance: NA; j_gene: TRBJ2-1; d_gene: TRBD2
CDR3nt: TGCGCCAGCAGCTTGGGTGATGGCACCGAAGAGACCCAGTACTTC; CDR3aa: CASSLGDGTEETQYF; v_gene: TRBV5-1; abundance: NA; j_gene: TRBJ2-5; d_gene: NA
CDR3nt: TGTGCCAGCAGCTGGGGGGACGGTGAAGCTTTCTTT; CDR3aa: CASSWGDGEAFF; v_gene: TRBV11-2; abundance: NA; j_gene: TRBJ1-1; d_gene: NA
CDR3nt: TGTGCCAGCAGTCCGCAACGAGGGGCTAAGGTGGAGACCCAGTACTTC; CDR3aa: CASSPQRGAKVETQYF; v_gene: TRBV7-9; abundance: NA; j_gene: TRBJ2-5; d_gene: NA
CDR3nt: TGTGCCAGCAGCCCCCTCAGTGACCCGAACACTGAAGCTTTCTTT; CDR3aa: CASSPLSDPNTEAFF; v_gene: TRBV3-1; abundance: NA; j_gene: TRBJ1-1; d_gene: NA